Below are 9 T cell receptor beta chains sequenced from a single sample in a study of OX40 agonist ivuxolimab in advanced cancers. Sequencing used immunoSEQ multiplex PCR; TCRdb keeps in-frame clones, though not all of them. The profile shows tens of thousands of clones, 91% of them singletons. The sequenced sample was CD4+ or CD8+ T cells sorted from blood, obtained in a trial of the OX40 agonist ivuxolimab. The source of these receptors is an adult with an advanced solid tumor such as melanoma, head and neck, liver or kidney cancer.

J is TRBJ1-5 and V is TRBV28, with 8 bases aligning to TRBD1. The CDR3 runs to 16 residues. The germline CDR1 and CDR2 sequences are MDHEN and SYDVKM. J gave up 7 bases and V 5 bases, and 13 bases lay outside the gene matches. This chain's CDR3 is CASSPRGQGEDQPQHF. CDR3 nucleotide sequence: TGTGCCAGCAGTCCCCGCGGACAGGGCGAAGACCAGCCCCAGCATTTT. The full variable domain, in which reference TRBV28 and TRBJ1-5 provide the parts outside the CDR3, is DVKVTQSSRYLVKRTGEKVFLECVQDMDHENMFWYRQDPGLGLRLIYFSYDVKMKEKGDIPEGYSVSREKKERFSLILESASTNQTSMYLCASSPRGQGEDQPQHFGDGTRLSIL.

This chain connects TRBV6-5 to TRBJ1-3; TRBD1 matches at 8 bases. CDR3 length: 14 amino acids. Germline V CDR1 and CDR2: MNHEY, SVGAGI. The V segment lost 6 bases and the J segment 4 bases; nucleotides outside the gene matches: 5. Here the CDR3 DNA reads TGTGCCAGCAGGTGGGACAGGACGGGAAACACCATATATTTT. Amino acid sequence: CASRWDRTGNTIYF.

The CDR3, as DNA: TGTGCCTGGAGGCGGACAGTTGCAACTAATGAAAAACTGTTTTTT. Translating gives CAWRRTVATNEKLFF. The chain carries TRBV30 and TRBJ1-4, with D possibly matching TRBD1 (6 bases). V lost 3 bases and J lost 0, with 11 bases in between. Looked up from germline, CDR1 is GTSNPN and CDR2 is SVGIG (reference sequence). The CDR3 covers 15 residues.

Written as DNA, the CDR3 is TGTGCCAGCAGCTTAGCCGTTCCGGGTGGCGAGCAGTACTTC. Protein: CASSLAVPGGEQYF. This chain connects TRBV7-8 to TRBJ2-7; unclear D gene. This CDR3 region has 14 residues. V was shortened by 0 bases and J by 6 bases, with 12 bases between the two germline ends. The germline V gene has CDR1 SGHVS and CDR2 FQNEAQ.

The chain has TRBV28 and TRBJ1-3, with 7 bases that match TRBD1. Germline V gives CDR1 MDHEN, CDR2 SYDVKM. This CDR3 is built from 13 residues. Germline trimming cut 10 bases from V and 2 bases from J; bases unmatched to any gene: 5. The CDR3: CATHRGAGNTIYF. Written as DNA, the CDR3 is TGTGCCACACACAGGGGAGCTGGAAACACCATATATTTT.

The gene calls are TRBV7-2 and TRBJ2-3; D is ambiguous. V lost 2 bases and J 5 bases, leaving 11 bases between the germline ends. Germline values: CDR1 SGHTA, CDR2 FQGNSA. CDR3 length: 14 residues. CDR3 amino acids: CASSLRYFEDTQYF. The CDR3 DNA reads as TGTGCCAGCAGCTTACGCTATTTTGAAGATACGCAGTATTTT.

In DNA, the CDR3 is TGTGCCAGCAGCTTTCTCCTAACTAGTGCAGATACGCAGTATTTT. It translates to CASSFLLTSADTQYF. V gene TRBV5-5 combines with J gene TRBJ2-3; possibly TRBD2 for D (5 bases). The germline V gene has CDR1 SGHKS and CDR2 YYEKEE (reference sequence). The V end lost 2 bases, the J end lost 4 bases, and 14 bases lay between the germline ends. The CDR3 length is 15 residues.

The V call is TRBV7-8, the J call TRBJ2-1; 10 nucleotides match TRBD2. The CDR3 extends over 16 amino acids. V shed 2 bases and J 6 bases; nucleotides not matched to a gene: 7. Germline V gene lookup returns CDR1 SGHVS and CDR2 FQNEAQ. The CDR3 DNA reads as TGTGCCAGCAGCTTATCTTTGGGACTAGCGAGCAATGAGCAGTTCTTC. This encodes CASSLSLGLASNEQFF.

This sequence joins TRBV4-1 and TRBJ2-6; 8 bases fit TRBD2. Trimming removed 3 bases from V and 8 bases from J; junction bases left unmatched: 12. Germline V lookup: CDR1 MGHRA, CDR2 YSYEKL. The CDR3 sequence is 17 residues long. In DNA form, the CDR3 reads TGCGCCAGCAGCCACCGCGAGCGGGGGACTGTTTCCAACGTCCTGACTTTC. Residues: CASSHRERGTVSNVLTF.